This entry concerns a single TCR beta chain. Its antigen is still unknown. The data belong to a study of post-analysis software for immune sequencing data. Study information: Patients had relapsing-remitting, secondary progressive or progressive-relapsing multiple sclerosis; some lacked subtype.

Regarding the study as a whole: The study found significantly lower normalized Chao1 diversity in multiple sclerosis patients than in controls. Controls showed lower frequencies than patients for roughly five TRBV segments, and TRBV5-6, TRBV5-1 and TRBV20-1 were among these.

Prepared libraries of TCR beta cDNA carried unique molecular identifiers. Approximately 0.5 million cDNA molecules were recovered from an input of about 1 to 10 million T cells. A single record per CDR3 protein comes from TCRdb applying MiXCR to the PCR reads. This table has hundreds of thousands of distinct CDR3 sequences, roughly 29% appearing once. Trimming took 7 bases from V and 11 from J; bases not matched to a gene: 9. The CDR3 covers 14 residues. Germline V gene data show CDR1 as MNHEY and CDR2 as SVGEGT. The V call is TRBV6-2 or TRBV6-3, the J call TRBJ1-6, with 9 bases identical to TRBD1. Sequenced sample: blood. The source is a girl aged 10 to 17 with multiple sclerosis. For the CDR3, the DNA is TGTGCCAGCACCGACCCTGGACAGGGGCCACCCCTCCACTTT. Translation: CASTDPGQGPPLHF.